This T cell receptor (beta chain) derives from a study of CD8 T cells in Susac syndrome. Notes on the study in general: It was acknowledged in the study that the number of individuals who were included in its TCR sequencing and HLA analysis was relatively small.

On this clonotype: Its target is not known.

It was with random hexamers that roughly 0.45 to 1 ug RNA was reverse transcribed. TCRdb reanalysed the immunoSEQ multiplex PCR reads using MiXCR and keeps one entry per CDR3 protein. In the table there are 180,000 or so distinct CDR3 sequences, 90% to 95% of which are singletons. TCR beta sequencing was performed on blood CD8+ and CD4+ T cells. In germline, CDR1 is LGHDT, CDR2 YNNKEL (reference sequence). J lost 4 bases, V lost 4 bases, and 6 bases had no gene match. The CDR3 sequence is 15 residues long. This sequence originates from a human donor with multiple sclerosis. The chain uses TRBV3-1 and TRBJ1-2, with TRBD1 matching over 10 bases. Sequencing was performed on CD4+ T cells from PBMCs. CDR3 sequence reads: CASSPWTGGAYGYTF. Written as DNA, the CDR3 is TGTGCCAGCAGCCCGTGGACAGGGGGGGCCTATGGCTACACCTTC.